A single sample is the source of the 18 T cell receptor beta chains below, sequenced in a study of blood T cell repertoires in COVID-19. Clones were read by immunoSEQ multiplex PCR, and TCRdb kept only the in-frame ones, dropping some. The sample has fewer than 500,000 clones, around 89% seen once; the top ten hold 0.95% to 1.2%. Sequenced: PBMCs or T cells enriched from blood (not recorded which). The receptors derive from a man under 40 who had recovered from COVID-19.

V gene TRBV29-1 combines with J gene TRBJ2-1, with 10 bases that match TRBD2. The junction had 8 bases not matched to a gene; V was cut back by 0 bases and J by 9 bases. The germline gives CDR1 SQVTM, CDR2 ANQGSEA. CDR3 length equals 15 residues. CDR3: CSVEEGSGRSGEQFF. CDR3 nucleotide sequence: TGCAGCGTTGAAGAAGGTAGCGGGAGGTCCGGTGAGCAGTTCTTC.

The chain couples TRBV10-3 to TRBJ2-3; TRBD2 matches 7 bases. From germline, CDR1 is ENHRY and CDR2 SYGVKD. The junction had 5 bases not matched to a gene; V was cut back by 8 bases and J by 0 bases. The CDR3 runs 14 residues. CDR3 DNA: TGTGCCATCGGGTGGGAGGGAAGCACAGATACGCAGTATTTT. It codes for CAIGWEGSTDTQYF.

The J gene is TRBJ2-1, the V gene TRBV11-2; 12 nucleotides align to TRBD2. CDR1 is SGHAT and CDR2 is FQNNGV in the germline V gene. V lost 6 bases to trimming and J lost 4 bases; unmatched junction nucleotides: 4. The length of the CDR3 is 15 residues. CDR3 residues: CASRWTSGDYNEQFF. The CDR3 DNA is TGTGCCAGCAGGTGGACTAGCGGGGATTACAATGAGCAGTTCTTC.

The chain employs TRBV7-6 and TRBJ2-5, with TRBD2 matching 8 bases. The CDR3 covers 20 residues. Germline CDR1 and CDR2: SGHVS and FNYEAQ. V dropped 5 bases and J dropped 3; count of bases not matched to a gene: 23. The CDR3 is CASSPSGASGRPVFEETQYF. In DNA, the CDR3 is TGTGCCAGCAGCCCCTCGGGGGCCAGCGGGAGACCTGTTTTTGAAGAGACCCAGTACTTC. The entire variable domain, with the rest obtained from reference TRBV7-6 and TRBJ2-5, is as follows: GAGVSQSPRYKVTKRGQDVALRCDPISGHVSLYWYRQALGQGPEFLTYFNYEAQQDKSGLPNDRFSAERPEGSISTLTIQRTEQRDSAMYRCASSPSGASGRPVFEETQYFGPGTRLLVL.

J is TRBJ1-3 and V is TRBV11-2; perhaps TRBD1 as D (5 bases). This CDR3 comprises 14 residues. Germline-derived CDR1 and CDR2 are SGHAT and FQNNGV. V gave up 4 bases and J gave up 1 base, with 8 bases separating them. CDR3 in DNA: TGTGCCAGCAGCTCAGGGATTTCTGGAAACACCATATATTTT. It is translated as CASSSGISGNTIYF.

The chain is built from TRBV2 and TRBJ1-4; D possibly corresponds to TRBD1 (5 bases). This CDR3 comprises 15 residues. Germline V gene lookup returns CDR1 SNHLY and CDR2 FYNNEI. V lost 5 bases and J 1 base, leaving 11 bases between the germline ends. CDR3 nucleotides: TGTGCCAGCAGTTCCCCAACAGGAACTAATGAAAAACTGTTTTTT. It is translated as CASSSPTGTNEKLFF. The complete variable domain, with remaining parts taken from reference TRBV2 and TRBJ1-4, reads EPEVTQTPSHQVTQMGQEVILRCVPISNHLYFYWYRQILGQKVEFLVSFYNNEISEKSEIFDDQFSVERPDGSNFTLKIRSTKLEDSAMYFCASSSPTGTNEKLFFGSGTQLSVL.

The CDR3 loop reads CASSLLRRANTDTQYF. The CDR3 DNA sequence: TGTGCCAGCAGCCTCCTTCGGCGGGCAAACACAGATACGCAGTATTTT. This chain links TRBV7-3 with TRBJ2-3; D may be TRBD2 (5 bases). Looked up from germline, CDR1 is SGHTA and CDR2 is FQGTGA. V was pared by 5 bases and J by 2 bases, with 17 bases between. This CDR3 contains 16 residues.

The chain is built from TRBV28 and TRBJ1-2; D is undetermined. The CDR3 loop spans 12 amino acids. Germline-derived CDR1 and CDR2 are MDHEN and SYDVKM. The V and J ends lost 5 bases and 8 bases respectively, with 12 bases between them. The CDR3 region has the DNA TGTGCCAGCAGTCCCGGGATGCCAGGCTACACCTTC. The encoded protein is CASSPGMPGYTF.

CDR3 nucleotide sequence: TGTGCCTGGAGGGGAGAGCGGGAGGCCCCGTTCACGCAGTATTTT. Protein sequence: CAWRGEREAPFTQYF. This sequence joins TRBV30 and TRBJ2-3, with 9 bases lining up with TRBD2. The V gene end was trimmed by 3 bases and the J gene end by 9 bases; junction bases not matched to a gene: 13. There are 15 residues in the CDR3. Germline V CDR1 and CDR2: GTSNPN, SVGIG (reference sequence).

The chain combines TRBV19 with TRBJ1-1, with 7 bases identical to TRBD1. This CDR3 contains 17 residues. After removal of 5 bases from V and 3 bases from J, the junction contained 15 bases not matched to a gene. Per germline, CDR1 LNHDA and CDR2 SQIVND (reference sequence). The CDR3 nucleotides read TGTGCCAGTAGTTTCGAGACAGGGAAGAGTGGGGACACTGAAGCTTTCTTT. Amino acids: CASSFETGKSGDTEAFF.

The chain couples TRBV2 to TRBJ1-1; no clear D gene. This CDR3 is built from 14 residues. V lost 6 bases, J lost 3 bases, and 14 bases lay in between. In germline, CDR1 is SNHLY, CDR2 FYNNEI. The CDR3 loop reads CASRIGARDTEAFF. CDR3 nucleotide sequence: TGTGCCAGCAGAATTGGAGCCCGCGACACTGAAGCTTTCTTT.

The sample holds a few counts of this clone. The genes are TRBV10-3 and TRBJ2-7; a weak D match, TRBD2 (5 bases). Between the trimmed V and J ends, which lost 7 bases and 4 bases, there was a span of 14 bases. CDR1 and CDR2 from the germline V gene are ENHRY and SYGVKD. The CDR3 covers 13 residues. The CDR3: CAIKKEVVYEQYF. The CDR3 DNA sequence: TGTGCCATCAAGAAGGAGGTAGTGTACGAGCAGTACTTC.

The chain combines TRBV9 with TRBJ2-7; D is ambiguous. The V and J ends lost 1 base and 2 bases respectively, with 16 bases between them. Germline-derived CDR1 and CDR2 are SGDLS and YYNGEE. The CDR3 sequence is 16 residues long. In DNA form, the CDR3 reads TGTGCCAGCAGCGTACCCCCATGTCACTACCCCTACGAGCAGTACTTC. This encodes CASSVPPCHYPYEQYF.

In its sample, this clone was seen once. The genes are TRBV5-1 and TRBJ2-6; D perhaps matches TRBD1 (6 bases). V lost 2 bases and J lost 0, with 12 bases in between. CDR1 and CDR2 (germline): SGHRS, YFSETQ. The CDR3 sequence is 17 residues long. The CDR3 coding sequence is TGCGCCAGCAGCTTCACGGCAGGGGACTCTGGGGCCAACGTCCTGACTTTC. This codes for CASSFTAGDSGANVLTF.

This chain connects TRBV5-1 to TRBJ2-1; 8 nucleotides line up with TRBD1. The CDR3 length is 14 residues. V gave up 6 bases and J gave up 0 bases; unmatched junction bases: 2. The germline CDR1 and CDR2 sequences are SGHRS and YFSETQ. CDR3 nucleotide sequence: TGCGCCAGCAATACAGGGGGCTCCTACAATGAGCAGTTCTTC. Translation: CASNTGGSYNEQFF.

The CDR3 sequence: CASRPRTGVRNTEAFF. CDR3 nucleotide sequence: TGTGCCAGCAGACCGCGAACAGGGGTTCGGAACACTGAAGCTTTCTTT. This chain joins TRBV27 and TRBJ1-1; TRBD1 matches 7 bases. After removal of 6 bases from V and 1 base from J, the junction contained 11 bases not matched to a gene. The CDR3 length is 16 residues. Germline CDR1 MNHEY, CDR2 SMNVEV (reference sequence).

The rearrangement joins TRBV20-1 to TRBJ1-4; 9 bases are a match to TRBD1. CDR1 is DFQATT and CDR2 is SNEGSKA in the germline V gene (reference sequence). V gave up 3 bases and J gave up 1 base; unmatched junction bases: 6. The CDR3 is 16 residues long. The CDR3 protein is CSASGTGSGTNEKLFF. CDR3 nucleotide sequence: TGCAGTGCTAGTGGGACAGGGTCGGGAACTAATGAAAAACTGTTTTTT.

This sequence joins TRBV10-3 and TRBJ2-7; 8 bases map to TRBD1. Losses at the gene ends were 6 bases for V and 2 bases for J; bases not matched to a gene: 6. The CDR3 runs 14 residues. Germline CDR1 reads ENHRY; CDR2 reads SYGVKD. CDR3 nucleotide sequence: TGTGCCATCAGGTCCGGGACAGGAGCCTACGAGCAGTACTTC. Translated: CAIRSGTGAYEQYF.